The 30 T cell receptor beta chains given below trace back to one sample, sequenced in a study of neoadjuvant anti-PD-1 for oral cavity cancer. Repertoires were generated with immunoSEQ multiplex PCR, while TCRdb's copy carries only in-frame clones and drops some. The table has over 14,000 clones, about 67% seen once; the top ten hold less than 3%. The starting material was PBMCs, obtained before nivolumab (anti-PD-1) treatment. Receptor source: a person aged 40 to 85 with oral cavity squamous cell carcinoma.

CDR3 bases: TGTGCCAGCAGTTACAAGTCCCCTAATCAGCCCCAGCATTTT. This codes for CASSYKSPNQPQHF. This chain links TRBV6-5 with TRBJ1-5; no firm D call. The ends were cut back, 2 bases at V and 4 bases at J, with 9 bases in the middle. The V gene's germline CDR1 is MNHEY and CDR2 SVGAGI. The CDR3 sequence is 14 residues long.

The chain uses TRBV6-6 and TRBJ1-2; D is undetermined. The CDR3 is 14 amino acids. V was shortened by 7 bases and J by 3 bases, with 15 bases between the two germline ends. The germline V gene encodes CDR1 MNHNY and CDR2 SVGAGI (reference sequence). The CDR3 DNA reads TGTGCCAGCATTAGTTCGACGAGCTACTATGGCTACACCTTC. Encoded protein: CASISSTSYYGYTF.

This clone was recorded a few times. The chain joins TRBV30 to TRBJ1-5; TRBD1 matches at 7 bases. The germline V gene encodes CDR1 GTSNPN and CDR2 SVGIG (reference sequence). The CDR3 is 14 residues long. V lost 1 base, J lost 4 bases, and 4 bases stayed unmatched. The CDR3 loop reads CAWSGMTGNQPQHF. The CDR3 coding sequence is TGTGCCTGGAGTGGCATGACAGGGAATCAGCCCCAGCATTTT.

V gene TRBV7-3 combines with J gene TRBJ2-7; D perhaps matches TRBD2 (6 bases). Germline CDR1 reads SGHTA; CDR2 reads FQGTGA. Trimming took off 4 bases at V and 12 bases at J, with 22 bases between the two ends. The CDR3 contains 14 residues. The CDR3 bases are TGTGCCAGCAGCTCCCACTTAAGCGGGTGGGGTTGGTACTTC. Translating gives CASSSHLSGWGWYF.

The rearrangement links TRBV6-5 to TRBJ2-5, with D perhaps TRBD1 or TRBD2 (7 bases each). Germline values: CDR1 MNHEY, CDR2 SVGAGI. V lost 2 bases, J lost 5 bases, and 15 bases lay in between. The CDR3 runs to 15 residues. The CDR3 DNA is TGTGCCAGCAGTTACCTAGGGCAGGGGGGGGAGACCCAGTACTTC. Translated: CASSYLGQGGETQYF.

This chain connects TRBV7-9 to TRBJ1-2; TRBD1 is a possible D gene (5 bases). This CDR3 has 14 amino acids. Per the germline V gene, CDR1 is SEHNR and CDR2 is FQNEAQ (reference sequence). V was pared by 3 bases and J by 6 bases, with 14 bases between. The CDR3 DNA sequence: TGTGCCAGCAGCTTCCTTGACAGAAGGGATGGCTACACCTTC. Protein product: CASSFLDRRDGYTF.

The sample holds one count of this clone. The rearrangement links TRBV11-2 to TRBJ2-3; 13 bases line up with TRBD2. The length of the CDR3 is 15 residues. Trimming at V came to 5 bases and at J to 7 bases, leaving 6 bases not matched to a gene. The germline gives CDR1 SGHAT, CDR2 FQNNGV. The chain's CDR3 is CASSRTSGSSNTQYF. CDR3 DNA sequence: TGTGCCAGCAGCCGGACTAGCGGGAGTTCTAATACGCAGTATTTT.

The chain carries TRBV10-2 and TRBJ2-4, with TRBD2 matching over 8 bases. V gave up 7 bases and J gave up 3 bases; unmatched junction bases: 17. There are 18 residues in the CDR3. Germline-derived CDR1 and CDR2 are WSHSY and SAAADI. In nucleotides, the CDR3 is TGCGCCAGCAATCCCCACGGGGGGGTAGCGGACTTCAAAAACATTCAGTACTTC. Protein: CASNPHGGVADFKNIQYF.

This sequence joins TRBV28 and TRBJ2-1; D is perhaps TRBD1 or TRBD2 (6 bases each). V dropped 8 bases and J dropped 5 bases, with 19 bases sitting between them. The V gene's germline CDR1 is MDHEN and CDR2 SYDVKM. The CDR3 is made up of 15 amino acids. CDR3 DNA: TGTGCCAGCGCCCTGGGGGGCTCCTTAAACAATGAGCAGTTCTTC. Translating gives CASALGGSLNNEQFF.

The chain recombines TRBV19 with TRBJ2-1; the match to TRBD2 covers 10 bases. This CDR3 is built from 21 residues. Germline V gene data show CDR1 as LNHDA and CDR2 as SQIVND (reference sequence). V lost 4 bases and J lost 1; bases outside the gene matches: 19. The CDR3 DNA is TGTGCCAGTAGTAAAAGATTAGGTTCTAGCGGGAGCGCCAGATCCTACAATGAGCAGTTCTTC. Translating it yields CASSKRLGSSGSARSYNEQFF.

This clone showed up just a few times. The rearrangement joins TRBV2 to TRBJ2-7; D not resolved. Germline V gene data show CDR1 as SNHLY and CDR2 as FYNNEI. Trimming took 7 bases from V and 3 from J, leaving 16 bases between them. The CDR3 sequence is 14 residues long. The CDR3 nucleotides are TGTGCCAGCAAGGGCCTTCGAGGAAACTACGAGCAGTACTTC. It codes for CASKGLRGNYEQYF.

This chain connects TRBV10-3 to TRBJ2-3, with 11 bases identical to TRBD2. This CDR3 is built from 15 residues. Germline-derived CDR1 and CDR2 are ENHRY and SYGVKD. V lost 7 bases and J lost 3; bases outside the gene matches: 6. The CDR3 spells CAITKTSGITDTQYF. The CDR3 region has the DNA TGTGCCATCACAAAGACTAGCGGGATTACAGATACGCAGTATTTT.

This clone was counted between two and nine times. The chain links TRBV6-5 to TRBJ1-3, with 7 bases lining up with TRBD1. Germline CDR1 is MNHEY and CDR2 is SVGAGI. After removal of 6 bases from V and 4 bases from J, the junction contained 6 bases not matched to a gene. This CDR3 is built from 14 residues. CDR3 sequence: CASRPGQRGNTIYF. The CDR3 DNA reads as TGTGCCAGCAGGCCGGGACAGAGAGGAAACACCATATATTTT.

The rearrangement joins TRBV6-4 to TRBJ2-1; D uncertain. The length of the CDR3 is 12 residues. Trimming stripped 0 bases from V and 5 bases from J, with 2 bases between. The germline V gene has CDR1 MRHNA and CDR2 SNTAGT. The CDR3 nucleotides read TGTGCCAGCAGTGACTCTAACAATGAGCAGTTCTTC. Translating gives CASSDSNNEQFF.

CDR3 sequence (DNA): TGTGCCAGCAGTTACTCATTAGAGGGGGTCGAGGATGGCTACACCTTC. It specifies CASSYSLEGVEDGYTF. This chain uses TRBV6-5 with TRBJ1-2; D may be TRBD1 (6 bases). The ends were cut back, 0 bases at V and 6 bases at J, with 17 bases in the middle. There are 16 residues in the CDR3. The germline V gene encodes CDR1 MNHEY and CDR2 SVGAGI.

V usage is TRBV19 and J usage is TRBJ2-3; D perhaps matches TRBD2 (5 bases). V lost 3 bases, J lost 7 bases, and 11 bases lay in between. The CDR3 is 13 residues long. The germline gives CDR1 LNHDA, CDR2 SQIVND (reference sequence). As DNA, the CDR3 is TGTGCCAGTAGTATGAGGGCGACTAATACGCAGTATTTT. The encoded protein is CASSMRATNTQYF.

As to this clone: Compared with germline, one end of the junction differs, possibly owing to a read error. This chain uses TRBV6-1 with TRBJ2-1, with D unresolved. Germline V gene data show CDR1 as MNHNS and CDR2 as SASEGT. This CDR3 has 14 amino acids. The CDR3 DNA follows: TGTGCCAGCACTGAAGGTCCAGCCTACAATGAGCAGTTCTTC. Amino acids: CASTEGPAYNEQFF.

The chain recombines TRBV4-1 with TRBJ2-1, with D unresolved. The CDR3 length is 17 residues. V was trimmed by 1 base and J by 2 bases, leaving 15 bases between them. Germline loops: CDR1 MGHRA, CDR2 YSYEKL. CDR3 amino acids: CASSQGLRVNAYNEQFF. CDR3 in DNA: TGCGCCAGCAGCCAAGGCCTCCGGGTCAACGCCTACAATGAGCAGTTCTTC.

The rearrangement links TRBV5-1 to TRBJ1-4; TRBD1 agrees at 8 bases. The CDR3 sequence is 15 residues long. Trimming at V came to 4 bases and at J to 8 bases, leaving 10 bases not matched to a gene. Germline V gene data show CDR1 as SGHRS and CDR2 as YFSETQ. CDR3 sequence: CASSPADRAREKLFF. CDR3 nucleotide sequence: TGCGCCAGCAGCCCCGCGGACAGGGCGCGGGAAAAACTGTTTTTT.

The count of this clone is one. The chain uses TRBV19 and TRBJ2-7; D is possibly TRBD1 (5 bases). Germline values: CDR1 LNHDA, CDR2 SQIVND (reference sequence). V lost 5 bases and J lost 3, with 14 bases in between. CDR3 size: 14 residues. The CDR3 region is CASSPARGNYEQYF. CDR3 DNA: TGTGCCAGTAGTCCAGCAAGGGGAAACTACGAGCAGTACTTC.

The chain uses TRBV27 and TRBJ2-7; possibly TRBD2 for D (6 bases). The CDR3 is 14 residues long. The germline V gene has CDR1 MNHEY and CDR2 SMNVEV (reference sequence). V was cut by 4 bases and J by 6 bases, with 16 bases left in between. The CDR3 DNA sequence: TGTGCCAGCAGTTCAACTATTATGGGAGGCGAGCAGTACTTC. Translation gives CASSSTIMGGEQYF.

This clone has a single count. V is TRBV6-1 and J is TRBJ2-7, with D possibly called TRBD1 or TRBD2 (5 bases each). The CDR3 runs to 13 residues. CDR1 and CDR2 from the germline V gene are MNHNS and SASEGT. Trimming cost V 3 bases and J 2 bases, with 8 bases left between them. This chain's CDR3 is CASSEGVTYEQYF. CDR3 nucleotide sequence: TGTGCCAGCAGTGAGGGGGTAACCTACGAGCAGTACTTC.

The rearrangement joins TRBV5-1 to TRBJ1-1; 7 bases line up with TRBD1. Germline trimming cut 4 bases from V and 1 base from J; bases unmatched to any gene: 13. Germline CDR1 is SGHRS and CDR2 is YFSETQ. This CDR3 is built from 17 residues. CDR3 sequence reads: CASSPPRRGLRNTEAFF. CDR3 in DNA: TGCGCCAGCAGCCCCCCGAGGAGGGGGCTAAGGAACACTGAAGCTTTCTTT. Variable domain in full (rest from reference TRBV5-1 and TRBJ1-1): KAGVTQTPRYLIKTRGQQVTLSCSPISGHRSVSWYQQTPGQGLQFLFEYFSETQRNKGNFPGRFSGRQFSNSRSEMNVSTLELGDSALYLCASSPPRRGLRNTEAFFGQGTRLTVV.

This clone has a single count. The rearrangement joins TRBV10-3 to TRBJ1-2; perhaps TRBD1 as D (6 bases). Trimming stripped 6 bases from V and 4 bases from J, with 18 bases between. CDR3 length: 15 amino acids. The germline CDR1 and CDR2 sequences are ENHRY and SYGVKD. The CDR3 nucleotides read TGTGCCATCAGCCCCCGGGGACATCTCGGCTATGGCTACACCTTC. Its protein product is CAISPRGHLGYGYTF.

The V gene is TRBV5-5, the J gene TRBJ2-7; 8 bases fit TRBD1. Germline CDR1 and CDR2: SGHKS and YYEKEE (reference sequence). The CDR3 has 14 amino acids. V was pared by 0 bases and J by 2 bases, with 1 base of the junction left unmatched. CDR3 sequence (DNA): TGTGCCAGCAGCTTGGCAGGGGGCCCCTACGAGCAGTACTTC. Translated: CASSLAGGPYEQYF.

This clone occurred once. The chain employs TRBV30 and TRBJ1-2; possibly TRBD1 for D (5 bases). Trimming shortened V by 6 bases and J by 3 bases, and 8 bases separated the two germline ends. The germline V gene has CDR1 GTSNPN and CDR2 SVGIG (reference sequence). The CDR3 is 11 residues long. The CDR3: CACDSYYGYTF. CDR3 in DNA: TGTGCCTGTGACAGCTACTATGGCTACACCTTC.

This clone occurred a few times. The rearrangement joins TRBV7-9 to TRBJ2-7, with 10 bases aligning to TRBD1. V lost 5 bases to trimming and J lost 7 bases; unmatched junction nucleotides: 5. Germline-derived CDR1 and CDR2 are SEHNR and FQNEAQ (reference sequence). The CDR3 runs 13 residues. The CDR3 spells CASSRRTGGEQYF. Here the CDR3 DNA reads TGTGCCAGCAGCAGACGGACAGGGGGAGAGCAGTACTTC.

The V call is TRBV5-4, the J call TRBJ1-2, with a tentative D call TRBD1 (6 bases). V lost 0 bases to trimming and J lost 4 bases, with 10 bases between them. The germline V gene encodes CDR1 SGHNT and CDR2 YYREEE (reference sequence). The CDR3 covers 14 residues. The CDR3 DNA sequence: TGTGCCAGCAGCTTGGACAGGGTGGTCTATGGCTACACCTTC. Translation gives CASSLDRVVYGYTF. The whole variable domain, remainder taken from reference TRBV5-4 and TRBJ1-2, is ETGVTQSPTHLIKTRGQQVTLRCSSQSGHNTVSWYQQALGQGPQFIFQYYREEENGRGNFPPRFSGLQFPNYSSELNVNALELDDSALYLCASSLDRVVYGYTFGSGTRLTVV.

The gene calls are TRBV28 and TRBJ2-3; 10 bases line up with TRBD2. The CDR3 totals 17 residues. V was clipped by 1 base and J by 6 bases; unmatched bases: 10. The germline gives CDR1 MDHEN, CDR2 SYDVKM. The CDR3 protein is CASSLFRSGRAWDTQYF. The DNA for the CDR3 is TGTGCCAGCAGTTTATTTCGGAGCGGGAGGGCCTGGGATACGCAGTATTTT.

J is TRBJ2-7 and V is TRBV11-2; D unresolved. In germline, CDR1 is SGHAT, CDR2 FQNNGV. The CDR3 loop spans 14 amino acids. Between the trimmed V and J ends, which lost 2 bases and 5 bases, there was a span of 13 bases. The CDR3 DNA reads TGTGCCAGCAGCTTACACCAGGATCCCAACGAGCAGTACTTC. This sequence encodes CASSLHQDPNEQYF.